This T cell receptor beta chain was profiled in a study of shared clonotypes between healthy human individuals. Looking at the study overall: The composition of the donors was a couple of women and a few men aged 18 to 49.

The study's findings and limits: Sharing across four donors was seen in 4% to 6.5% of naive CD4 clonotypes.

As for this clone: Its antigen is unidentified.

Donors were healthy HIV-negative adults without recent acute infections or vaccinations. Germline lookup yields CDR1 MDHEN and CDR2 SYDVKM. The CDR3 extends over 15 amino acids. V lost 5 bases to trimming and J lost 7 bases, with 17 bases between them. Data came from immunoSEQ multiplex PCR; TCRdb stores just in-frame clones and leaves some out. The data show some 2 million clones, 95% seen once. The chain recombines TRBV28 with TRBJ1-4; D possibly corresponds to TRBD1 (6 bases). Sequenced input: naive CD4+ T cells sorted from blood. As for subset: CD45RA+ positively selected. This TCR was recovered from a young man in good health. The DNA for the CDR3 is TGTGCCAGCAGTACAAACGTAGGGGGTAGTGAAAAACTGTTTTTT. Its translation is CASSTNVGGSEKLFF.